This entry concerns a single TCR beta chain. This entry belongs to a study of cytomegalovirus exposure and HLA in healthy donors. V lost 5 bases, J lost 4 bases, and 7 bases stayed unmatched. CDR1 MDHEN and CDR2 SYDVKM come from the germline V gene. The length of the CDR3 is 15 residues. PCR amplification relied on 60 Vbeta primers (plus 13 Jbeta primers). Assay used: immunoSEQ multiplex PCR; TCRdb lists only in-frame clones, some missing. The sample has about 90,000 clones, around 77% seen once. Input material: PBMCs. This clonotype was sampled from a woman in her sixties or seventies in good health and CMV-seropositive. The chain uses TRBV28 and TRBJ2-3; 9 bases fit TRBD1. CDR3 DNA sequence: TGTGCCAGCAGTGGGGACAGGGTGGGGGCAGATACGCAGTATTTT. It encodes CASSGDRVGADTQYF. The variable domain in full, completed from reference TRBV28 and TRBJ2-3, reads DVKVTQSSRYLVKRTGEKVFLECVQDMDHENMFWYRQDPGLGLRLIYFSYDVKMKEKGDIPEGYSVSREKKERFSLILESASTNQTSMYLCASSGDRVGADTQYFGPGTRLTVL.